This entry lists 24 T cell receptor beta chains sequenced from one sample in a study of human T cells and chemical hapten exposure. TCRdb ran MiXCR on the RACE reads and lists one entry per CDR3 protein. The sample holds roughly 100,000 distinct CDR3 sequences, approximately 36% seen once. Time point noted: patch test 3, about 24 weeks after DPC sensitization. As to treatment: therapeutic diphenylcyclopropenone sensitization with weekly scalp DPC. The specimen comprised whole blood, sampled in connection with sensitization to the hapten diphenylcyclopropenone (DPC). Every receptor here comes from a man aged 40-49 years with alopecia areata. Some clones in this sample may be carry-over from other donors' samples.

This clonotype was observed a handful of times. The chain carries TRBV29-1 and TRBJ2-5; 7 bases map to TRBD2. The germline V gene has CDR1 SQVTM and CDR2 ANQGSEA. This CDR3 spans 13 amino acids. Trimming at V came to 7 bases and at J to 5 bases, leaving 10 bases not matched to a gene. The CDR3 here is CSALSQGGETQYF. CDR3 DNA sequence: TGCAGCGCTTTATCCCAGGGAGGGGAGACCCAGTACTTC.

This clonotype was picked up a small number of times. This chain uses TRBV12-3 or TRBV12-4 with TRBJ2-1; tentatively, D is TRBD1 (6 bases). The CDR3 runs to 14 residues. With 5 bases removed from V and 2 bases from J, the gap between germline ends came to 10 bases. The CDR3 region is CASSTDRPYNEQFF. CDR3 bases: TGTGCCAGCAGTACCGACAGGCCCTACAATGAGCAGTTCTTC.

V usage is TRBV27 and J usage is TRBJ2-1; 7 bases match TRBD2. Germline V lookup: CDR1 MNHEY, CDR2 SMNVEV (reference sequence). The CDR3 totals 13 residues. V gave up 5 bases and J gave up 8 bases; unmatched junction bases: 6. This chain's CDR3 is CASSPLLADEQFF. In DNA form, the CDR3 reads TGTGCCAGCAGTCCATTGCTAGCGGATGAGCAGTTCTTC.

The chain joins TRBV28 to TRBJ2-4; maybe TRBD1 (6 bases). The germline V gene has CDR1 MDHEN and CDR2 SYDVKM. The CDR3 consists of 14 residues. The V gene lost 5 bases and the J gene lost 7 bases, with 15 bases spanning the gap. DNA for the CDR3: TGTGCCAGCAGTCCCCACAGGGATCCGAACATTCAGTACTTC. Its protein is CASSPHRDPNIQYF.

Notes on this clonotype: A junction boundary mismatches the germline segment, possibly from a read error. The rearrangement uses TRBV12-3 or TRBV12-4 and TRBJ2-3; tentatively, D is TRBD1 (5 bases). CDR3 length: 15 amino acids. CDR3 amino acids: CPSSDGAVSTDTQYF. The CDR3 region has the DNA TGTCCCAGCTCCGATGGGGCAGTTAGCACAGATACGCAGTATTTT.

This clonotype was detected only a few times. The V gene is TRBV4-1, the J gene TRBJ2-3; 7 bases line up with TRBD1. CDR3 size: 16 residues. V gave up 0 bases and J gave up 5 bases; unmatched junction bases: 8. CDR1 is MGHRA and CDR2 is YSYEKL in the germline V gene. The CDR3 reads CASSQDYRGVGDTQYF. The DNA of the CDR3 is TGCGCCAGCAGCCAAGATTACAGGGGAGTAGGAGATACGCAGTATTTT.

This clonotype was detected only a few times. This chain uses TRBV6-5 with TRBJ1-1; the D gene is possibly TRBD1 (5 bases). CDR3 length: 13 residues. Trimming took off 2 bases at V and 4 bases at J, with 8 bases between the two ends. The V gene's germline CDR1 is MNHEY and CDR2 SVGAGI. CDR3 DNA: TGTGCCAGCAGTTACAGGGGTTTCACTGAAGCTTTCTTT. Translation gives CASSYRGFTEAFF.

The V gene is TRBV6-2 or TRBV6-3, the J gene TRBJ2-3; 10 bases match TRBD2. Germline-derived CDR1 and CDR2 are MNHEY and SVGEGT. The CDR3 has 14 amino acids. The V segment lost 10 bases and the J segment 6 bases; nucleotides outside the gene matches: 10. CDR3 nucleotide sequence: TGTGCCACCCGAACTAGCGGGACCGGGGATACGCAGTATTTT. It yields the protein CATRTSGTGDTQYF.

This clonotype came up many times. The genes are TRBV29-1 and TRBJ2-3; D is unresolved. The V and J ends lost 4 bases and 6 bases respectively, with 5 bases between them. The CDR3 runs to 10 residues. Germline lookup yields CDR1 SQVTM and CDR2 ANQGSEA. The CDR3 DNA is TGCAGCGTTGGAGCGGATACGCAGTATTTT. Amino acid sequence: CSVGADTQYF.

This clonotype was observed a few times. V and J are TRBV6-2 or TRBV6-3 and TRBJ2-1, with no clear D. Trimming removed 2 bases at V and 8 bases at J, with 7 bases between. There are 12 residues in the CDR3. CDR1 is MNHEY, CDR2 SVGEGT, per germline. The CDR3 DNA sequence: TGTGCCAGCAGTTACCGATATCATGAGCAGTTCTTC. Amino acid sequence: CASSYRYHEQFF.

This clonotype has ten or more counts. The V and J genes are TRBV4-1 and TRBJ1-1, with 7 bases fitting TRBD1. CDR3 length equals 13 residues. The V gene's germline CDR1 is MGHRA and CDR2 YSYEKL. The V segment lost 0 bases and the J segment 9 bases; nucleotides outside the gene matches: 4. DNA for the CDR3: TGCGCCAGCAGCCAAGAACAGGACAGGCAAGCTTTCTTT. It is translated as CASSQEQDRQAFF.

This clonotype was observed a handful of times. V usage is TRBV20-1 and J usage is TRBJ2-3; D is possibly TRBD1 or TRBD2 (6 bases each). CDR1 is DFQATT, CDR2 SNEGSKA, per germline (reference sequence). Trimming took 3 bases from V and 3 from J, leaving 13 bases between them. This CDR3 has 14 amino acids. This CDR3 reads CSASFGGNTDTQYF. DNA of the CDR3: TGCAGTGCTAGCTTCGGGGGCAATACAGATACGCAGTATTTT.

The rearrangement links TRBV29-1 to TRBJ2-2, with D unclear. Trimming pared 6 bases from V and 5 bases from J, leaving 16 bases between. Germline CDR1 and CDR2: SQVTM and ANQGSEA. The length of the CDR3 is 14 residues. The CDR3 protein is CSVAPGSQTGELFF. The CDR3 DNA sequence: TGCAGCGTCGCCCCCGGCAGCCAGACCGGGGAGCTGTTTTTT.

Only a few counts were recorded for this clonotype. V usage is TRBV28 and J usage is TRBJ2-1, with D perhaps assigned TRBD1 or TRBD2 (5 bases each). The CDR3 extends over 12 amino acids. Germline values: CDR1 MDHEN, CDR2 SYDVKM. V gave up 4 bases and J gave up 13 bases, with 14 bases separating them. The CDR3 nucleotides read TGTGCCAGCAGTTCCCTCCGGGACCTACAGTTCTTC. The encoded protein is CASSSLRDLQFF.

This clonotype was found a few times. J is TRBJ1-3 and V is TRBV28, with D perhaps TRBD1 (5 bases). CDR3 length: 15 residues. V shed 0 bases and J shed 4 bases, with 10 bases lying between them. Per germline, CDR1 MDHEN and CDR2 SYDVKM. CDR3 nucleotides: TGTGCCAGCAGTTTATGGGGGGAGACCGGAAACACCATATATTTT. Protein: CASSLWGETGNTIYF.

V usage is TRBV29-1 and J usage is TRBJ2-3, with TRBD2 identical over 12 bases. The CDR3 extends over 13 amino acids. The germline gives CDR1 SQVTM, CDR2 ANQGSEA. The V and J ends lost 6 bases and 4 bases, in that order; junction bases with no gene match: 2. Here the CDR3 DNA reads TGCAGCGTAGGACTAGCGGGACCAGATACGCAGTATTTT. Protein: CSVGLAGPDTQYF.

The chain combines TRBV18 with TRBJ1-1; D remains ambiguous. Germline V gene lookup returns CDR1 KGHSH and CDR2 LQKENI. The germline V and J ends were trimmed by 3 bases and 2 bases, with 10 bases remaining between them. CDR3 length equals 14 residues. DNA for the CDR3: TGTGCCAGCTCACCCACGGCGGGCAACACTGAAGCTTTCTTT. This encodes CASSPTAGNTEAFF.

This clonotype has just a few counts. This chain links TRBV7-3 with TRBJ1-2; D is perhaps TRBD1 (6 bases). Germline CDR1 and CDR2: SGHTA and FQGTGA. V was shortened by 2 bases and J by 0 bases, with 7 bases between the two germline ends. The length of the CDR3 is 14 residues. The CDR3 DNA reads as TGTGCCAGCAGCTTACAGGGGACTAACTATGGCTACACCTTC. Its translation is CASSLQGTNYGYTF.

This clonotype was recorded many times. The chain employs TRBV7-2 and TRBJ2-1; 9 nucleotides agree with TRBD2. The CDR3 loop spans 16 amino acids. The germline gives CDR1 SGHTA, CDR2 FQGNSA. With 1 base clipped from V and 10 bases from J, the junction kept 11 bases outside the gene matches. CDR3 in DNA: TGTGCCAGCAGCTTAGGACGAGCGGGAGGTGGCGGCGAGCAGTTCTTC. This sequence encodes CASSLGRAGGGGEQFF.

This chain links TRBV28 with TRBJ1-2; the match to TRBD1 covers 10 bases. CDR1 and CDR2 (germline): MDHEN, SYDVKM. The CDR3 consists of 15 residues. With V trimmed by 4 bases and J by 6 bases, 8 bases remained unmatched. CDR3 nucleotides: TGTGCCAGCAGTTCCTACCCCGGACAGGGGGATGGCTACACCTTC. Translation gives CASSSYPGQGDGYTF.

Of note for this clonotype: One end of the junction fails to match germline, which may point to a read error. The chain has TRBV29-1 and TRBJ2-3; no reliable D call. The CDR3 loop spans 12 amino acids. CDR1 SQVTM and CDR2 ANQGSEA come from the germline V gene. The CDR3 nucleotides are TGCAGCTTTGAGGTCTCTACAGATACGCAGTATTTT. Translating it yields CSFEVSTDTQYF.

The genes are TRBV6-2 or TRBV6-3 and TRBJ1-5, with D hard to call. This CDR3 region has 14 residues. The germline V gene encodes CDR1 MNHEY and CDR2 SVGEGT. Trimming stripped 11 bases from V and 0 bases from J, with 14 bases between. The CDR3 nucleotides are TGTGCCCGGTTTTGGCGTTATAGCAATCAGCCCCAGCATTTT. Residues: CARFWRYSNQPQHF.

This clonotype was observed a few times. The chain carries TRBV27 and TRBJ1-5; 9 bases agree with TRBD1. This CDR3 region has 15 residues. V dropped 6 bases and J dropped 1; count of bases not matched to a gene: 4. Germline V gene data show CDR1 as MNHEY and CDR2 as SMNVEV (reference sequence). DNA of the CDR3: TGTGCCAGCAGCTGGGGACAGGGCAGCAATCAGCCCCAGCATTTT. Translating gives CASSWGQGSNQPQHF.

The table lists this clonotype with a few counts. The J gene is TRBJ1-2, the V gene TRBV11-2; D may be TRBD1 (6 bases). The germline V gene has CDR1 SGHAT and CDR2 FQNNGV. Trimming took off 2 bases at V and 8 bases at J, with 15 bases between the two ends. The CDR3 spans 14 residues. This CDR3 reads CASSLSPGASGYTF. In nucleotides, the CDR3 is TGTGCCAGCAGCTTAAGTCCGGGGGCAAGCGGCTACACCTTC.